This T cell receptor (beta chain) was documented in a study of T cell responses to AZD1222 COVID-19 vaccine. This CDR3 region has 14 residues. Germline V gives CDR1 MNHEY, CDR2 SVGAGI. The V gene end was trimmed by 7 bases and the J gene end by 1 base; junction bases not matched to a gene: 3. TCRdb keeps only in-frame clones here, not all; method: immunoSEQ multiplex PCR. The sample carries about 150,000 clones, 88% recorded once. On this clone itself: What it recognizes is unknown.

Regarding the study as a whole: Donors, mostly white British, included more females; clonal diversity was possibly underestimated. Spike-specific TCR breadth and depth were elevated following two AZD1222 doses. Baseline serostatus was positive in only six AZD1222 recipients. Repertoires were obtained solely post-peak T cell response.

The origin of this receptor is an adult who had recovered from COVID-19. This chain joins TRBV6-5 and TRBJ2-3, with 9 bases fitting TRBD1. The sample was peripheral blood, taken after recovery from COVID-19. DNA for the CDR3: TGTGCCAGCAACCGGGACAGGGGCACAGATACGCAGTATTTT. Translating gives CASNRDRGTDTQYF.